Following are 5 T cell receptor beta chains from one sample sequenced in a study of cytomegalovirus exposure and HLA in healthy donors. PCR primers comprised 60 Vbeta and 13 Jbeta primers. Sequencing was performed with immunoSEQ multiplex PCR; in TCRdb, only in-frame clones are kept and a portion is missing. The sample lists tens of thousands of clones; roughly 70% were seen once. Sequenced material: PBMCs. These receptors were taken from a woman between 50 and 59 years old in good health and CMV-seropositive.

The chain carries TRBV12-5 and TRBJ1-1; D unresolved. Germline loops: CDR1 LGHNT, CDR2 FRNRAP. V was clipped by 2 bases and J by 6 bases, with 22 bases between them. CDR3 length: 17 residues. Here the CDR3 DNA reads TGTGCTAGTGGTTTGTTTAGCGGCTTGGGTCGGGTCGCTGAAGCTTTCTTT. This gives the protein CASGLFSGLGRVAEAFF.

The chain employs TRBV6-1 and TRBJ2-5; TRBD2 aligns across 7 bases. Germline assignment: CDR1 MNHNS and CDR2 SASEGT. V lost 5 bases, J lost 4 bases, and 7 bases stayed unmatched. CDR3 length: 14 residues. The CDR3 protein is CASSRAGESETQYF. CDR3 DNA sequence: TGTGCCAGCAGTAGGGCGGGGGAGTCAGAGACCCAGTACTTC.

V usage is TRBV18 and J usage is TRBJ1-6; no definite D call. This CDR3 is built from 15 residues. The V end was cut by 2 bases, the J end by 7 bases, with 12 bases between. The germline V gene has CDR1 KGHSH and CDR2 LQKENI. CDR3 region: CASSPINSGNSPLHF. The CDR3 DNA reads as TGTGCCAGCTCACCAATCAATTCGGGGAATTCACCCCTCCACTTT.

The J gene is TRBJ2-1, the V gene TRBV6-4; TRBD2 aligns across 9 bases. CDR1 is MRHNA, CDR2 SNTAGT, per germline. Germline trimming cut 0 bases from V and 8 bases from J; bases unmatched to any gene: 5. CDR3 length equals 15 residues. The DNA for the CDR3 is TGTGCCAGCAGTGACTCTGCGGGGGGGCCCTATGAGCAGTTCTTC. This gives the protein CASSDSAGGPYEQFF.

V usage is TRBV25-1 and J usage is TRBJ1-2, with TRBD1 matching over 10 bases. With 1 base clipped from V and 7 bases from J, the junction kept 6 bases outside the gene matches. Germline lookup yields CDR1 MGHDK and CDR2 SYGVNS. The CDR3 sequence is 15 residues long. Written as DNA, the CDR3 is TGTGCCAGCAGTGAATTTGACAGGGGGCTTGGTGGCTACACCTTC. It specifies CASSEFDRGLGGYTF.